The rows below give T cell receptor beta chains drawn from one sample of a study of shared clonotypes between healthy human individuals. Method: immunoSEQ multiplex PCR; TCRdb's copy keeps in-frame clones and lacks some. The table has about 800,000 clones, 96% seen once. The specimen sequenced was naive CD8+ T cells sorted from blood. The receptor source for this set is a man in his thirties or forties in good health. The CDR3 runs from the conserved cysteine through the conserved F or W.

J gene,V gene,CDR3 protein
TRBJ2-2,TRBV9,CASSLPRGQSNTGELFF
TRBJ2-2,TRBV29-1,CSVELRSTDSNTGELFF
TRBJ2-7,TRBV5-8,CASSLFEGTYEQYF
TRBJ1-2,TRBV6-5,CASSPRTGGLYGYTF
TRBJ2-1,TRBV7-9,CASSGQGAYNEQFF
TRBJ2-7,TRBV9,CASSPWPTGSSYEQYF
TRBJ1-5,TRBV18,CASSLNPRGNGQPQHF
TRBJ2-1,TRBV27,CASRARGYNEQFF
TRBJ2-1,TRBV11-2,CASSLGFGSNNEQFF
TRBJ2-4,TRBV18,CASSPNLGTGAPGDIQYF
TRBJ2-3,TRBV9,CASSATGDQRGVADTQYF
TRBJ2-7,TRBV5-1,CASSLVFERDPDKYEQYF
TRBJ2-1,TRBV6-1,CASRTGTSGRDEQFF
TRBJ2-7,TRBV27,CASSLQAGGREQYF
TRBJ2-3,TRBV7-6,CASSLGQQGSAATQYF
TRBJ2-1,TRBV9,CASSLLAGWDNEQFF
TRBJ2-7,TRBV7-9,CASSLPGTSGLSSYEQYF